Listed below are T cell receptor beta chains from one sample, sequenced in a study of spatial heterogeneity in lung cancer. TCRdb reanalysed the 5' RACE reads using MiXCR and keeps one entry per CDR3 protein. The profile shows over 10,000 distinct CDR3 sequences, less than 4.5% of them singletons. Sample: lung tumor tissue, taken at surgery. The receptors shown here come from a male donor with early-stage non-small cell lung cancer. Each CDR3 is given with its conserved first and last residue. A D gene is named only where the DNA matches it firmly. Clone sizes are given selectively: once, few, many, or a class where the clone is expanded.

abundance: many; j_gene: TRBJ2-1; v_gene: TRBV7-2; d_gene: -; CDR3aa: CASSLAAQVLGSYF; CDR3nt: TGTGCCAGCAGCTTAGCGGCCCAGGTCTTGGGATCCTACTTC
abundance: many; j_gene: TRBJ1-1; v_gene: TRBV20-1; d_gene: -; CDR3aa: CSASNRVTNTEAFF; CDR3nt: TGCAGTGCTAGCAACAGGGTAACGAACACTGAAGCTTTCTTT
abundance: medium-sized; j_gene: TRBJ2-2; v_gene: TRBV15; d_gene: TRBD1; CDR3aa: CATSSKGDRAGELFF; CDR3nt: TGTGCCACCAGCTCCAAAGGAGACAGGGCCGGGGAGCTGTTTTTT
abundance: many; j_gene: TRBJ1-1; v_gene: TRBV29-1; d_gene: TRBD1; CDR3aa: CSGGTGLNTEAFF; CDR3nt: TGCAGCGGTGGGACAGGATTGAACACTGAAGCTTTCTTT
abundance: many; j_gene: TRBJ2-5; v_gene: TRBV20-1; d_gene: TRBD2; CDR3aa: CSAPVSSMAGVGPQYF; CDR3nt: TGCAGTGCCCCCGTATCGTCCATGGCGGGAGTGGGGCCCCAGTACTTC
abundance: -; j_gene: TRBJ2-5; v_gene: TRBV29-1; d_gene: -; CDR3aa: CSVGGDHQETQYF; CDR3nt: TGCAGCGTTGGTGGGGACCACCAAGAGACCCAGTACTTC
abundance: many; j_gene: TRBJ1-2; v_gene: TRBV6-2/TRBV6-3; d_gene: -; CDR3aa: CASSYSYSGTGYTF; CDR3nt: TGTGCCAGCAGTTACTCGTATTCAGGGACCGGCTACACCTTC
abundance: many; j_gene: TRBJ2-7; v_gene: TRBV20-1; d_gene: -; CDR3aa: CSARDSLLYEQYF; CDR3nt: TGCAGTGCTAGAGATTCCCTCCTCTACGAGCAGTACTTC
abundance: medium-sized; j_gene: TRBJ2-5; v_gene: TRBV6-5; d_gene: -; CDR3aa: CASSSGTQETQYF; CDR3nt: TGTGCCAGCAGTTCCGGGACCCAAGAGACCCAGTACTTC
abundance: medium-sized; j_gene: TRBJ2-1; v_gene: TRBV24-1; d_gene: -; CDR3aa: CATSAAGTYNEQFF; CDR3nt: TGTGCCACCAGTGCAGCGGGGACATACAATGAGCAGTTCTTC
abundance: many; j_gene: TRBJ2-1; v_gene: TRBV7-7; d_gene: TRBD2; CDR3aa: CASSPGTSGNSNEQFF; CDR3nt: TGTGCCAGCAGCCCCGGGACTAGCGGAAACTCCAATGAGCAGTTCTTC
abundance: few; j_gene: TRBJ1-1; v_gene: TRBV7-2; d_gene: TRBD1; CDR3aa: CASSMEQGAHTEAFF; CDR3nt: TGTGCCAGCAGCATGGAACAGGGGGCACACACTGAAGCTTTCTTT
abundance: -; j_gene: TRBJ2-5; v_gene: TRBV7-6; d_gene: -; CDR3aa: CASSLAIGFQETQYF; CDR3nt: TGTGCCAGCAGCTTAGCGATCGGTTTCCAAGAGACCCAGTACTTC
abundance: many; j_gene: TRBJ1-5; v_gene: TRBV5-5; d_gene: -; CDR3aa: CASSFGSAGNQPQHF; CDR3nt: TGTGCCAGCAGCTTCGGGTCGGCGGGCAATCAGCCCCAGCATTTT
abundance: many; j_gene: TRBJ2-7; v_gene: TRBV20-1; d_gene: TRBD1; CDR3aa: CSARRTGGGYEQYF; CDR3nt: TGCAGTGCTAGACGAACAGGGGGTGGCTACGAGCAGTACTTC
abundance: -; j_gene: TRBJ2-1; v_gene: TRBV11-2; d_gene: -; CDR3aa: CASSWSNEQFF; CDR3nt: TGTGCCAGCAGCTGGTCCAATGAGCAGTTCTTC
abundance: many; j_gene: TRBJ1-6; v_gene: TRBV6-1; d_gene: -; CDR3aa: CASSGSEGSGLSPLHF; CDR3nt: TGTGCCAGCAGCGGCTCGGAAGGTTCAGGGCTGTCACCCCTCCACTTT
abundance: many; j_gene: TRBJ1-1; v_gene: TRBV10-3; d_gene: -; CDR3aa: CAISDSVVGREAFF; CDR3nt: TGTGCCATCAGTGATAGTGTGGTCGGTAGGGAAGCTTTCTTT
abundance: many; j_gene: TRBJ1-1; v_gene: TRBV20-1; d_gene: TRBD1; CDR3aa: CSAAGQGNKGTEAFF; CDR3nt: TGCAGTGCGGCCGGACAGGGGAATAAGGGGACTGAAGCTTTCTTT
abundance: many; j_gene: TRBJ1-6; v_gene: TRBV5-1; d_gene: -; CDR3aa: CASSLGQADNSPLHF; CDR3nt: TGCGCCAGCAGCTTGGGACAGGCCGATAATTCACCCCTCCACTTT
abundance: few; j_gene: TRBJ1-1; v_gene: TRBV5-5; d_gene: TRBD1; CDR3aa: CASSLGELNRGNTEAFF; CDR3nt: TGTGCCAGCAGCTTGGGGGAGCTCAACAGGGGCAACACTGAAGCTTTCTTT
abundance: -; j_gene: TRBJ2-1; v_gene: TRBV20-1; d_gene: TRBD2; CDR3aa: CSASHYAKRTGGGEQFF; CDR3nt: TGCAGTGCTAGCCACTACGCGAAGAGGACGGGAGGGGGTGAGCAGTTCTTC
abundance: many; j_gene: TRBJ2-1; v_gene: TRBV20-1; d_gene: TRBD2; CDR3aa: CSASFLAGGTNNEQFF; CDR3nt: TGCAGTGCTAGTTTCCTAGCGGGGGGTACCAACAATGAGCAGTTCTTC
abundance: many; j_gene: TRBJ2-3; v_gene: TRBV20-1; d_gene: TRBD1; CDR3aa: CSARDGDRGTDTQYF; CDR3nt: TGCAGTGCTAGAGATGGGGACAGAGGCACAGATACGCAGTATTTT
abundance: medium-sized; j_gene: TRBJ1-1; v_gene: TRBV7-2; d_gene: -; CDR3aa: CASSLQDFRTWAFF; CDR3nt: TGTGCCAGCAGCTTACAGGACTTTAGGACGTGGGCTTTCTTT
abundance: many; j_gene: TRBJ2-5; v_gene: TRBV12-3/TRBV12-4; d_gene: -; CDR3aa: CASSAPRGKVEETQYF; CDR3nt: TGTGCCAGCAGCGCTCCGAGGGGGAAGGTGGAAGAGACCCAGTACTTC
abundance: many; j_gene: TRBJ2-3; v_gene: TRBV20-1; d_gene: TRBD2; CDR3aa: CSARGAGTTDTQYF; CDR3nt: TGCAGTGCTAGAGGAGCGGGGACGACAGATACGCAGTATTTT
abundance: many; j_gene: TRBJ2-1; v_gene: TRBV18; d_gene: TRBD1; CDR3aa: CASSPITPGQGGDEQFF; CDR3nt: TGTGCCAGCTCACCCATAACTCCGGGACAGGGTGGTGATGAGCAGTTCTTC
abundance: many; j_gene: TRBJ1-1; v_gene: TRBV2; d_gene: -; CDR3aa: CASSSMNTEAFF; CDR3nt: TGTGCCAGCAGTTCCATGAACACTGAAGCTTTCTTT
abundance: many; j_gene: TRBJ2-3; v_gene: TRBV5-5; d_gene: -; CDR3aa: CASSTGQLWSPPTQYF; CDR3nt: TGTGCCAGCAGCACAGGACAGCTTTGGTCCCCCCCGACGCAGTATTTT
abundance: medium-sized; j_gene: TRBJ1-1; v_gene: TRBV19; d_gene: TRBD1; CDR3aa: CASGRGGANTEAFF; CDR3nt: TGTGCCAGTGGCAGGGGGGGGGCGAACACTGAAGCTTTCTTT
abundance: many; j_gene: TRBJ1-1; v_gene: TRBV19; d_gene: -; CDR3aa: CASSLQGPGEAFF; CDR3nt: TGTGCCAGTAGTCTCCAGGGACCCGGTGAAGCTTTCTTT
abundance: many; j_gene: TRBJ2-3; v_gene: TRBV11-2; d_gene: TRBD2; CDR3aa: CASLLGSGGCTDTQYF; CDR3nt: TGTGCCAGCCTCTTGGGGAGCGGGGGGTGCACAGATACGCAGTATTTT
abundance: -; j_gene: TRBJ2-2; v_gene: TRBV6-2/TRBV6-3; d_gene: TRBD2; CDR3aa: CASGWSAGAGELFF; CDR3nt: TGTGCCAGCGGTTGGTCAGCGGGGGCCGGGGAGCTGTTTTTT
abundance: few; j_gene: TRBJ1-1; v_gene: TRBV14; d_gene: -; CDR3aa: CASSLPGMNTEAFF; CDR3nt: TGTGCCAGCAGCCTGCCCGGGATGAACACTGAAGCTTTCTTT
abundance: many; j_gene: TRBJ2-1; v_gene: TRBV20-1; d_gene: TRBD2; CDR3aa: CSAPPGTSAYNEQFF; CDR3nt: TGCAGTGCTCCCCCCGGGACTAGCGCCTACAATGAGCAGTTCTTC
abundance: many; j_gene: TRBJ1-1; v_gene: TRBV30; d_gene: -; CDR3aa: CAWGQTNTEAFF; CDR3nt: TGTGCCTGGGGACAGACGAACACTGAAGCTTTCTTT
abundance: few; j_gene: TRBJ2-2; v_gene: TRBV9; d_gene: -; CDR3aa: CASSVVPNTGELFF; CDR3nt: TGTGCCAGCAGCGTAGTCCCGAACACCGGGGAGCTGTTTTTT
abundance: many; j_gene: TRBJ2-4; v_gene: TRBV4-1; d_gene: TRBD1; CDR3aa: CASSQDTGGIFWNIQYF; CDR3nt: TGCGCCAGCAGCCAAGATACAGGGGGCATATTTTGGAACATTCAGTACTTC
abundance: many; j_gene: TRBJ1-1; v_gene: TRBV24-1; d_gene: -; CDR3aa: CATRPGSVSNTEAFF; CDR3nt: TGTGCCACCAGGCCCGGGAGCGTCTCTAACACTGAAGCTTTCTTT
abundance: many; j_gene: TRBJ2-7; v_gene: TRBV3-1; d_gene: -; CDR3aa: CASSQFYEQYF; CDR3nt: TGTGCCAGCAGCCAATTTTACGAGCAGTACTTC
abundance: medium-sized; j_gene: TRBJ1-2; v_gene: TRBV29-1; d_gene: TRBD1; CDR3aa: CSVEDPLTGTDYGYTF; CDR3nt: TGCAGCGTTGAAGATCCGCTCACCGGGACAGACTATGGCTACACCTTC
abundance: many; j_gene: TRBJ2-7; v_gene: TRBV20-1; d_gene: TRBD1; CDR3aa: CSAETGYDYEQYF; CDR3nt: TGCAGTGCCGAGACAGGGTATGACTACGAGCAGTACTTC
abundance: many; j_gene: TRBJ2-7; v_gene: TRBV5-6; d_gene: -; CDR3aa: CASSLVPVWEQYF; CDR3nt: TGTGCCAGCAGCTTGGTTCCGGTTTGGGAGCAGTACTTC
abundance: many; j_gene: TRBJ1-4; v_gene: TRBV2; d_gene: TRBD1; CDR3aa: CASSGGLGTGAEKLFF; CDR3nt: TGTGCCAGCAGTGGAGGTCTTGGGACAGGAGCTGAAAAACTGTTTTTT
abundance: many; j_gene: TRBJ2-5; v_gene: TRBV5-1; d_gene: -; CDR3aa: CASSLFQGETQYF; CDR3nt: TGCGCCAGCAGCTTGTTTCAGGGTGAGACCCAGTACTTC
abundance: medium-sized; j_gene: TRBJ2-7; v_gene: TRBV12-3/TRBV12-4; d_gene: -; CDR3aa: CASSYSDWKDEQYF; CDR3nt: TGTGCCAGCAGTTACTCGGATTGGAAGGACGAGCAGTACTTC
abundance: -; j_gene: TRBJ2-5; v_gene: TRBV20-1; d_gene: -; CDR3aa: CSARDRRCAETQYF; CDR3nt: TGCAGTGCTAGAGATCGAAGGTGCGCTGAGACCCAGTACTTC
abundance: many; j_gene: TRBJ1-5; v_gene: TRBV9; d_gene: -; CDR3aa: CASSEGRAANQPQHF; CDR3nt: TGTGCCAGCAGTGAGGGGCGAGCGGCGAATCAGCCCCAGCATTTT
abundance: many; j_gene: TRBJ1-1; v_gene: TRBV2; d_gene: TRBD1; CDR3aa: CATQGGATEAFF; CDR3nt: TGTGCCACCCAGGGGGGGGCCACTGAAGCTTTCTTT
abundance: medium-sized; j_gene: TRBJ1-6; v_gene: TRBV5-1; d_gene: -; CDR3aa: CASSLSSPYNSPLHF; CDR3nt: TGCGCCAGCAGCTTGTCGAGCCCCTATAATTCACCCCTCCACTTT
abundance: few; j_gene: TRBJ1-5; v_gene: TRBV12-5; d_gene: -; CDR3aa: CASGDWTKPGHQPQHF; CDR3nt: TGTGCTAGTGGTGACTGGACGAAACCAGGCCATCAGCCCCAGCATTTT
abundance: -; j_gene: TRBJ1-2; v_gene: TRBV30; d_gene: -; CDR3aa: CAWSRRWGVNYGYTF; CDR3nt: TGTGCCTGGAGTCGGCGGTGGGGGGTTAACTATGGCTACACCTTC
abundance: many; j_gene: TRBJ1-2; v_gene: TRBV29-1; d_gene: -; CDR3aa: CSVEVLWDGYTF; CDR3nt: TGCAGCGTTGAAGTGCTGTGGGATGGCTACACCTTC
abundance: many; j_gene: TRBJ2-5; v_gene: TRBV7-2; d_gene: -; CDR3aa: CASSLLWGVQETQYF; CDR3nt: TGTGCCAGCAGCTTATTGTGGGGGGTCCAAGAGACCCAGTACTTC
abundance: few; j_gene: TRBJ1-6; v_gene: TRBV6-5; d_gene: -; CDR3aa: CASSLKDGNNSPLHF; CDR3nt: TGTGCCAGCAGCCTAAAGGACGGAAATAATTCACCCCTCCACTTT
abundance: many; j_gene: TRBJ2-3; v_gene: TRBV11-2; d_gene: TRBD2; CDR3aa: CASSIGLARDTQYF; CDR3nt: TGTGCCAGCAGCATCGGACTAGCTCGGGATACGCAGTATTTT
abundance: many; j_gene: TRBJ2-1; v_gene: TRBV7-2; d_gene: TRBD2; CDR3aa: CASSLFPGGSSYNEQFF; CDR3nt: TGTGCCAGCAGCTTATTTCCGGGGGGGAGCTCCTACAATGAGCAGTTCTTC
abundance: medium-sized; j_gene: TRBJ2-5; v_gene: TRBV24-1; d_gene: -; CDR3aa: CATSDLKAGLQETQYF; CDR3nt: TGTGCCACCAGTGATTTGAAAGCAGGGCTCCAAGAGACCCAGTACTTC
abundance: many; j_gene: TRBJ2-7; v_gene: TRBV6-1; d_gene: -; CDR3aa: CASRLREDRNYEQYF; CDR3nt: TGTGCCAGCAGACTACGCGAGGACAGAAACTACGAGCAGTACTTC